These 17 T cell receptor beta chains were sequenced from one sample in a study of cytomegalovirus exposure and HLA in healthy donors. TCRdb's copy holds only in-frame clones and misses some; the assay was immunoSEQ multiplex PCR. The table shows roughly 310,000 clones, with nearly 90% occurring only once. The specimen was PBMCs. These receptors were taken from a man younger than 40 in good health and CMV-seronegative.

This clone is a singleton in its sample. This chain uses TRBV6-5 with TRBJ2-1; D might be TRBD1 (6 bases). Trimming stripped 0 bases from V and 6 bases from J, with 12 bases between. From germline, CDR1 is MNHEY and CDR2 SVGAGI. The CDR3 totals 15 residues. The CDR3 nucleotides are TGTGCCAGCAGTTACTCTTCAGGGGCCCTCAATGAGCAGTTCTTC. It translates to CASSYSSGALNEQFF.

CDR3 protein: CASRSKEGYEQYF. CDR3 sequence (DNA): TGTGCCAGCAGATCTAAGGAGGGTTACGAGCAGTACTTC. V is TRBV7-2 and J is TRBJ2-7; D perhaps matches TRBD2 (6 bases). The ends were cut back, 6 bases at V and 4 bases at J, with 13 bases in the middle. Germline V gene lookup returns CDR1 SGHTA and CDR2 FQGNSA. The CDR3 runs 13 residues.

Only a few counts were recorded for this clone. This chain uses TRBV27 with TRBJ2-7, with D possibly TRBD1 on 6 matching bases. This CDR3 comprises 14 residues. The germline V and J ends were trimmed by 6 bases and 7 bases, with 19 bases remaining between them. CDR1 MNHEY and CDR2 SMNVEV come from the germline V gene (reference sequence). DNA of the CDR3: TGTGCCAGCAGCCGGGACATGCGCCTATGGGAGCAGTACTTC. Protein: CASSRDMRLWEQYF.

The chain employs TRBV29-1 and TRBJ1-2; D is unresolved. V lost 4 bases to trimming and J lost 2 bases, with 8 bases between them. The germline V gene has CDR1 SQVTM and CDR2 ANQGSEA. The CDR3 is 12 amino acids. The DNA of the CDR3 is TGCAGCGTTGTCGCGGGGAACTATGGCTACACCTTC. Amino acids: CSVVAGNYGYTF.

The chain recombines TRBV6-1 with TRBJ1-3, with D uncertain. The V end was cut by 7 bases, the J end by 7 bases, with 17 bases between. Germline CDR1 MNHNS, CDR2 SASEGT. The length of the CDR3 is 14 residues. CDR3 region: CASTPLGLENTIYF. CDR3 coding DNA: TGTGCCAGCACCCCCCTGGGTTTGGAGAACACCATATATTTT.

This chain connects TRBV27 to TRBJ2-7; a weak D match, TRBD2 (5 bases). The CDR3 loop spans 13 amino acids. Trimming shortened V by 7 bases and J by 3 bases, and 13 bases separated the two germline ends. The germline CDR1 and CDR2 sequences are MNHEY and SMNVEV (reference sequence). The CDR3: CASTRGPFYEQYF. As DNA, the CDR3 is TGTGCCAGCACACGAGGGCCGTTCTACGAGCAGTACTTC.

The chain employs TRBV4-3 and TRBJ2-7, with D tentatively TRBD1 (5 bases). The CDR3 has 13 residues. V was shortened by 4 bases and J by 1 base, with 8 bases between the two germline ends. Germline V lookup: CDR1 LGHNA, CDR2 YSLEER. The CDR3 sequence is CASSPGWSYEQYF. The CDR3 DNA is TGCGCCAGCAGCCCAGGGTGGTCCTACGAGCAGTACTTC.

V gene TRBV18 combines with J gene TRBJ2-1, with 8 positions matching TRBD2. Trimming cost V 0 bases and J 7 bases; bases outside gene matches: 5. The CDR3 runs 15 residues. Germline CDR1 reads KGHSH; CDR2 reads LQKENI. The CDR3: CASSPPRGGFNEQFF. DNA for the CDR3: TGTGCCAGCTCACCACCCCGCGGGGGGTTTAATGAGCAGTTCTTC.

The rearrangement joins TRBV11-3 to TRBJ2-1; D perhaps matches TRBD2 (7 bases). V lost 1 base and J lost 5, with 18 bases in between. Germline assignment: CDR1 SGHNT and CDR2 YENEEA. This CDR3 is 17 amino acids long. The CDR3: CASSLGFGGLHHNEQFF. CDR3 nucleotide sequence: TGTGCCAGCAGCTTAGGTTTCGGGGGGCTCCATCACAATGAGCAGTTCTTC.

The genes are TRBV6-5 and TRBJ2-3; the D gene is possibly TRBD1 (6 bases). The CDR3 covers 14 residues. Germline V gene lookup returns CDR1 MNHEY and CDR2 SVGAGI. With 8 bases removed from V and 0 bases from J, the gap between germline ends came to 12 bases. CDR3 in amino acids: CASHGTLSTDTQYF. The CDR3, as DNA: TGTGCCAGCCATGGGACACTAAGCACAGATACGCAGTATTTT.

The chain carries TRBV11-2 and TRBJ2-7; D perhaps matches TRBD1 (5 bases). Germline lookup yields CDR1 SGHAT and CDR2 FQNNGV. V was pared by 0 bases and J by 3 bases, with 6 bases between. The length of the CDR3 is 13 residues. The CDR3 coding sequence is TGTGCCAGCAGCTTAGAAACAGGCTACGAGCAGTACTTC. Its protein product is CASSLETGYEQYF. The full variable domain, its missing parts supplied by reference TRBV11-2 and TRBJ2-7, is EAGVAQSPRYKIIEKRQSVAFWCNPISGHATLYWYQQILGQGPKLLIQFQNNGVVDDSQLPKDRFSAERLKGVDSTLKIQPAKLEDSAVYLCASSLETGYEQYFGPGTRLTVT.

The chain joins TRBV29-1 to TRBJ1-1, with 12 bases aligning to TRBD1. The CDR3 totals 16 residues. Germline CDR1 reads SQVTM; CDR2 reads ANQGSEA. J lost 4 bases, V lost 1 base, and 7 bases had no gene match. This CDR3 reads CSVEVPGQGASTEAFF. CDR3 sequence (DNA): TGCAGCGTTGAAGTCCCGGGACAGGGGGCGAGCACTGAAGCTTTCTTT. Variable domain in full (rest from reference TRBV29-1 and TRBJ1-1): SAVISQKPSRDICQRGTSLTIQCQVDSQVTMMFWYRQQPGQSLTLIATANQGSEATYESGFVIDKFPISRPNLTFSTLTVSNMSPEDSSIYLCSVEVPGQGASTEAFFGQGTRLTVV.

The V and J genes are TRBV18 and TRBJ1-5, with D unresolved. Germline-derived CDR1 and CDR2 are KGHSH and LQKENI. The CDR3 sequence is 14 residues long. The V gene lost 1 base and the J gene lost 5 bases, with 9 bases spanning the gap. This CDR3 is CASSPRASDQPQHF. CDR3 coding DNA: TGTGCCAGCTCACCACGGGCATCTGATCAGCCCCAGCATTTT. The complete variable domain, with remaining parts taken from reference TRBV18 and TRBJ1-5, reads NAGVMQNPRHLVRRRGQEARLRCSPMKGHSHVYWYRQLPEEGLKFMVYLQKENIIDESGMPKERFSAEFPKEGPSILRIQQVVRGDSAAYFCASSPRASDQPQHFGDGTRLSIL.

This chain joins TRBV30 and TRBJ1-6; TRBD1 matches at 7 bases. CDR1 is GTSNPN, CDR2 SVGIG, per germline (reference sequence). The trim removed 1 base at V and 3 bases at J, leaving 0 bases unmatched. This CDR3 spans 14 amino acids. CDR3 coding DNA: TGTGCCTGGAGTGGGACAGGCTATAATTCACCCCTCCACTTT. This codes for CAWSGTGYNSPLHF.

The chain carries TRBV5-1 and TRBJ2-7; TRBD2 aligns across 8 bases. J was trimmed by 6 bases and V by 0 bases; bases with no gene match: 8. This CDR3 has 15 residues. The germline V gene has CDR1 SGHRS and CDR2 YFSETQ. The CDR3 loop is CASSLEIAGGGEQYF. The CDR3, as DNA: TGCGCCAGCAGCTTGGAAATTGCGGGGGGCGGCGAGCAGTACTTC.

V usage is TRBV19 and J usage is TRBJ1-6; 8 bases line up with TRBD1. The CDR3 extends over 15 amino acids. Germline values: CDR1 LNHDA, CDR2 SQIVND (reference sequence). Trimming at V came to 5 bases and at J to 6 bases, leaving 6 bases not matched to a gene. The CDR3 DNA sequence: TGTGCCAGTAGTCTCCCGACAGGGGCTAATTCACCCCTCCACTTT. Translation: CASSLPTGANSPLHF.

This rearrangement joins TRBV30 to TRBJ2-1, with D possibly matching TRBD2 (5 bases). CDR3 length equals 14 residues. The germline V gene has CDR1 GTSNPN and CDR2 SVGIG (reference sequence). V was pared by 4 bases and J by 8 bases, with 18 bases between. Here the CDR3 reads CAWNNQLPGDEQFF. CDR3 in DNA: TGTGCCTGGAATAATCAATTGCCCGGGGATGAGCAGTTCTTC.